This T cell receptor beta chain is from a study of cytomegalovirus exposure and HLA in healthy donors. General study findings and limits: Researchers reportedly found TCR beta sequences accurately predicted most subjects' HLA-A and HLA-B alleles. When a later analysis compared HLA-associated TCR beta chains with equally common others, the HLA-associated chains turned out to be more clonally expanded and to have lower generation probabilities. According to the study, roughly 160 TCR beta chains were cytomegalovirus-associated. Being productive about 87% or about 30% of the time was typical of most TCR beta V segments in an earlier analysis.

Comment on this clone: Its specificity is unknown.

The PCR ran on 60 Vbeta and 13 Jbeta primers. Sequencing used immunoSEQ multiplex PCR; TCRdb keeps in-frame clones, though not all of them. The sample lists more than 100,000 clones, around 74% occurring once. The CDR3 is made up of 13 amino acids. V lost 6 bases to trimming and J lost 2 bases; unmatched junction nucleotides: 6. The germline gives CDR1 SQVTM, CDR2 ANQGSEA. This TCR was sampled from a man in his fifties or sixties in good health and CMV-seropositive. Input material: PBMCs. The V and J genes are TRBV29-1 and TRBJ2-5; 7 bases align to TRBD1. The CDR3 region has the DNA TGCAGCGTAAGGGGGCGGTTTCAAGAGACCCAGTACTTC. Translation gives CSVRGRFQETQYF.